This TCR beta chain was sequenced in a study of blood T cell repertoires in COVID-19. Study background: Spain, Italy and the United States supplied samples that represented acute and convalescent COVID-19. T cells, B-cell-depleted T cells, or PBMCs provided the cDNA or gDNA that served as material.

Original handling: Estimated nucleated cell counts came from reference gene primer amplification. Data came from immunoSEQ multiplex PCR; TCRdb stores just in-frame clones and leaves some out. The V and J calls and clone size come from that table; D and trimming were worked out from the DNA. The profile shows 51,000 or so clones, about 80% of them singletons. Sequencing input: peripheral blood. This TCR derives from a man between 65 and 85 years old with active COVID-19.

CDR3 in DNA: TGTGCCAGCAGTTTGGAGGGCACCTATAATTCACCCCTCCACTTT. It translates to CASSLEGTYNSPLHF. The chain couples TRBV28 to TRBJ1-6; D gene ambiguous. Trimming left V 3 bases short and J 2 bases short, with 8 bases between. This CDR3 is built from 15 residues. Germline values: CDR1 MDHEN, CDR2 SYDVKM.